This entry lists 20 T cell receptor beta chains sequenced from one sample in a study of blood T cell repertoires in COVID-19. Produced via immunoSEQ multiplex PCR; TCRdb's table is partial and in-frame only. The profile shows hundreds of thousands of clones, around 90% of them singletons. Sequencing was carried out using PBMCs or T cells enriched from blood (not recorded which). All receptors come from a woman aged 40 to 50 who had recovered from COVID-19.

This chain uses TRBV5-1 with TRBJ2-2, with TRBD2 matching over 7 bases. Trimming at V came to 1 base and at J to 4 bases, leaving 7 bases not matched to a gene. Germline assignment: CDR1 SGHRS and CDR2 YFSETQ. CDR3 length equals 16 residues. CDR3 nucleotides: TGCGCCAGCAGCTTGAACAGCGGGGAGGGCACCGGGGAGCTGTTTTTT. Translation: CASSLNSGEGTGELFF.

The chain is built from TRBV18 and TRBJ2-7; 9 nucleotides match TRBD1. V dropped 6 bases and J dropped 6; count of bases not matched to a gene: 9. CDR1 is KGHSH and CDR2 is LQKENI in the germline V gene. This CDR3 contains 14 residues. The CDR3 nucleotides read TGTGCCAGCTCGCCGGGGCGACAGGGGGGCGAGCAGTACTTC. This gives the protein CASSPGRQGGEQYF.

V is TRBV27 and J is TRBJ1-5; TRBD1 is a possible D gene (5 bases). The CDR3 extends over 12 amino acids. The germline V and J ends were trimmed by 6 bases and 4 bases, with 7 bases remaining between them. Germline values: CDR1 MNHEY, CDR2 SMNVEV (reference sequence). This CDR3 is CASRQGNQPQHF. The CDR3 nucleotides are TGTGCCAGCAGGCAGGGTAATCAGCCCCAGCATTTT.

The gene calls are TRBV10-3 and TRBJ1-1; unclear D gene. The CDR3 covers 11 residues. The V gene's germline CDR1 is ENHRY and CDR2 SYGVKD. The V end lost 10 bases, the J end lost 7 bases, and 13 bases lay between the germline ends. CDR3 residues: CATGLLFEAFF. In DNA, the CDR3 is TGTGCCACCGGACTACTTTTTGAAGCTTTCTTT.

This clone occurred a few times. The gene calls are TRBV2 and TRBJ2-5; TRBD2 matches 7 bases. Germline V lookup: CDR1 SNHLY, CDR2 FYNNEI. V dropped 2 bases and J dropped 5; count of bases not matched to a gene: 11. The CDR3 length is 16 residues. The CDR3 DNA reads as TGTGCCAGCAGTGAATTAGGCAGGTCGCGGGGGGAGACCCAGTACTTC. It translates to CASSELGRSRGETQYF.

This clone was counted a single time. This chain uses TRBV10-2 with TRBJ1-3; 7 bases agree with TRBD1. V trimming: 5 bases; J trimming: 2 bases; junction bases outside the gene matches: 9. The V gene's germline CDR1 is WSHSY and CDR2 SAAADI. This CDR3 comprises 16 residues. The CDR3 region is CASSLDDRAAGNTIYF. CDR3 nucleotide sequence: TGCGCCAGCAGTTTGGACGACAGGGCGGCTGGAAACACCATATATTTT.

This chain uses TRBV5-1 with TRBJ2-5, with 7 bases that match TRBD2. The germline V gene encodes CDR1 SGHRS and CDR2 YFSETQ. The CDR3 totals 15 residues. V was clipped by 0 bases and J by 1 base; unmatched bases: 3. The chain's CDR3 is CASSLVSGAQETQYF. Written as DNA, the CDR3 is TGCGCCAGCAGCTTGGTGAGCGGGGCCCAAGAGACCCAGTACTTC. The variable domain in full, with the rest retrieved from reference TRBV5-1 and TRBJ2-5, is KAGVTQTPRYLIKTRGQQVTLSCSPISGHRSVSWYQQTPGQGLQFLFEYFSETQRNKGNFPGRFSGRQFSNSRSEMNVSTLELGDSALYLCASSLVSGAQETQYFGPGTRLLVL.

The chain couples TRBV12-3 or TRBV12-4 to TRBJ2-1; the D gene is possibly TRBD2 (6 bases). Trimming removed 8 bases from V and 10 bases from J, with 12 bases in between. The CDR3 consists of 11 residues. For the CDR3, the DNA is TGTGCCAGCGGGCGGGACGGGGAGCAGTTCTTC. As protein: CASGRDGEQFF.

The chain uses TRBV4-2 and TRBJ1-1; possibly TRBD1 for D (6 bases). Germline CDR1 and CDR2: LGHNA and YNFKEQ. Trimming left V 1 base short and J 1 base short, with 10 bases between. This CDR3 spans 15 amino acids. The CDR3 here is CASSQVGGQNTEAFF. DNA for the CDR3: TGTGCCAGCAGCCAAGTCGGGGGGCAGAACACTGAAGCTTTCTTT.

V and J are TRBV11-1 and TRBJ2-1; TRBD2 aligns across 13 bases. CDR1 is SGHAT and CDR2 is FQDESV in the germline V gene (reference sequence). V gave up 1 base and J gave up 9 bases; unmatched junction bases: 3. This CDR3 has 15 amino acids. The CDR3 reads CASSLGGLAGTEQFF. The DNA for the CDR3 is TGTGCCAGCAGCTTAGGGGGACTAGCGGGGACTGAGCAGTTCTTC.

The chain is built from TRBV7-2 and TRBJ1-5; tentative D call: TRBD1 (6 bases). V was clipped by 4 bases and J by 6 bases, with 25 bases between them. Germline values: CDR1 SGHTA, CDR2 FQGNSA. This CDR3 has 18 amino acids. CDR3: CASSSLPRRTVSLQPQHF. CDR3 DNA: TGTGCCAGCAGCTCCCTCCCCAGACGGACAGTAAGCCTTCAGCCCCAGCATTTT. Variable domain in full (rest from reference TRBV7-2 and TRBJ1-5): GAGVSQSPSNKVTEKGKDVELRCDPISGHTALYWYRQSLGQGLEFLIYFQGNSAPDKSGLPSDRFSAERTGGSVSTLTIQRTQQEDSAVYLCASSSLPRRTVSLQPQHFGDGTRLSIL.

A few counts support this clone. The V gene is TRBV15, the J gene TRBJ1-5; 8 positions agree with TRBD1. V gave up 4 bases and J gave up 5 bases; unmatched junction bases: 7. The CDR3 is 15 residues long. The germline V gene has CDR1 LNHNV and CDR2 YYDKDF (reference sequence). The DNA for the CDR3 is TGTGCCACCAGCAAGTCCAGGGACAGGTATCAGCCCCAGCATTTT. Translation gives CATSKSRDRYQPQHF.

The chain recombines TRBV30 with TRBJ1-4; D is perhaps TRBD1 (5 bases). CDR1 is GTSNPN and CDR2 is SVGIG in the germline V gene (reference sequence). The CDR3 spans 13 residues. V was pared by 1 base and J by 8 bases, with 11 bases between. The chain's CDR3 is CAWSAGVGEKLFF. In DNA form, the CDR3 reads TGTGCCTGGAGTGCGGGGGTCGGAGAAAAACTGTTTTTT.

The CDR3 bases are TGTGCCAGCAGTAGAGGGTCGGGTGAGACCCAGTACTTC. Residues: CASSRGSGETQYF. The gene calls are TRBV2 and TRBJ2-5; maybe TRBD2 (5 bases). Germline CDR1 SNHLY, CDR2 FYNNEI. Trimming removed 5 bases from V and 5 bases from J, with 12 bases in between. The CDR3 extends over 13 amino acids.

This CDR3 is CASSPGQGASYEQYF. For the CDR3, the DNA is TGTGCCAGCTCACCGGGACAGGGGGCCTCCTACGAGCAGTACTTC. The V gene is TRBV18, the J gene TRBJ2-7; 12 nucleotides line up with TRBD1. This CDR3 is 15 amino acids long. Germline V gene data show CDR1 as KGHSH and CDR2 as LQKENI. Losses at the gene ends were 3 bases for V and 0 bases for J; bases not matched to a gene: 0.

This clone was counted only a few times. The chain has TRBV2 and TRBJ2-5; 8 positions agree with TRBD1. The germline V gene encodes CDR1 SNHLY and CDR2 FYNNEI. With V trimmed by 2 bases and J by 2 bases, 7 bases remained unmatched. The CDR3 is 16 residues long. In DNA form, the CDR3 reads TGTGCCAGCAGTGAAAGGAATAACAGGGGGCAAGAGACCCAGTACTTC. This codes for CASSERNNRGQETQYF.

The rearrangement joins TRBV29-1 to TRBJ2-2; 10 nucleotides agree with TRBD1. The CDR3 length is 12 residues. V lost 7 bases and J lost 6; bases outside the gene matches: 2. The germline V gene has CDR1 SQVTM and CDR2 ANQGSEA. DNA of the CDR3: TGCAGCGCAGGACAGGGGGCCGGGGAGCTGTTTTTT. Its protein is CSAGQGAGELFF.

Concerning this clone: Other DNA sequences within the sample encode an identical CDR3. The chain combines TRBV7-9 with TRBJ2-5; D unresolved. Trimming pared 5 bases from V and 2 bases from J, leaving 3 bases between. Germline CDR1 reads SEHNR; CDR2 reads FQNEAQ (reference sequence). CDR3 size: 11 residues. The chain's CDR3 is CASSPQETQYF. CDR3 bases: TGTGCCAGCAGCCCTCAAGAGACCCAGTACTTC. The complete variable domain, with remaining parts taken from reference TRBV7-9 and TRBJ2-5, reads DTGVSQNPRHKITKRGQNVTFRCDPISEHNRLYWYRQTLGQGPEFLTYFQNEAQLEKSRLLSDRFSAERPKGSFSTLEIQRTEQGDSAMYLCASSPQETQYFGPGTRLLVL.

The CDR3 protein is CASSIGGTGIMNTEAFF. The CDR3 bases are TGTGCCAGTAGTATAGGAGGGACAGGCATCATGAACACTGAAGCTTTCTTT. The chain recombines TRBV19 with TRBJ1-1, with 8 bases lining up with TRBD1. In germline, CDR1 is LNHDA, CDR2 SQIVND (reference sequence). J was trimmed by 0 bases and V by 1 base; bases with no gene match: 7. The CDR3 length is 17 residues.

The chain recombines TRBV28 with TRBJ2-3, with D possibly being TRBD1 (6 bases). Trimming removed 11 bases from V and 3 bases from J, with 15 bases in between. This CDR3 comprises 13 residues. Germline loops: CDR1 MDHEN, CDR2 SYDVKM. The CDR3 reads CACGTLPTDTQYF. In DNA form, the CDR3 reads TGTGCCTGTGGGACATTGCCGACAGATACGCAGTATTTT.